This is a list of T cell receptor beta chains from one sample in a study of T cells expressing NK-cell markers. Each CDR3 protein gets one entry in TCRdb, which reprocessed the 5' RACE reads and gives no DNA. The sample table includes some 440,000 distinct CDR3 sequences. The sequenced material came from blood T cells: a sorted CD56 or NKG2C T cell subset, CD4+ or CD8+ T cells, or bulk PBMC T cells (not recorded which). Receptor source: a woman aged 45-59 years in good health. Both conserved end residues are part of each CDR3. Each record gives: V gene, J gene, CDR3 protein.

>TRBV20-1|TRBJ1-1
CSAREGTWNTEAFF
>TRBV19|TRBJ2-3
CASQARGTNTQYF
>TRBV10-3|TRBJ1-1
CATGQGVAEAFF
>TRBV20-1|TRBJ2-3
CSAQPSGSLTNTQYF
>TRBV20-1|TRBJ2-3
CSARDREKSTDTQYF
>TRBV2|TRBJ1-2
CASRFDRGRIYGYTF
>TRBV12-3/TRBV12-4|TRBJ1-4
CASSHMVGLNEKLFF
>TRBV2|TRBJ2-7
CASIGKRLGEQYF
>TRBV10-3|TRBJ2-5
CAARTGGRETQYF
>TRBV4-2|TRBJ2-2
CASSLYPGPNTGELFF